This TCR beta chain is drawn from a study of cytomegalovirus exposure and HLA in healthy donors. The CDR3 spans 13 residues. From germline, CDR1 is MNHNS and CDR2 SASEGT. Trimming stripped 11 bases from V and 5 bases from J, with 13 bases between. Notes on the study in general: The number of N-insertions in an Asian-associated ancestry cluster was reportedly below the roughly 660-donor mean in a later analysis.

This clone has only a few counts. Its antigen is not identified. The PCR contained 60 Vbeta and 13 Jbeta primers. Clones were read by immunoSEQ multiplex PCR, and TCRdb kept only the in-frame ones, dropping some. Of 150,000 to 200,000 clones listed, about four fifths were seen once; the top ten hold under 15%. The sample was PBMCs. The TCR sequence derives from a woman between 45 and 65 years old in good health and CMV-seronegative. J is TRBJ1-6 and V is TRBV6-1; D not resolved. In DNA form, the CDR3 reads TGTGCCGCTGCTGGAGCTAATAATTCACCCCTCCACTTT. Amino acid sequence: CAAAGANNSPLHF.